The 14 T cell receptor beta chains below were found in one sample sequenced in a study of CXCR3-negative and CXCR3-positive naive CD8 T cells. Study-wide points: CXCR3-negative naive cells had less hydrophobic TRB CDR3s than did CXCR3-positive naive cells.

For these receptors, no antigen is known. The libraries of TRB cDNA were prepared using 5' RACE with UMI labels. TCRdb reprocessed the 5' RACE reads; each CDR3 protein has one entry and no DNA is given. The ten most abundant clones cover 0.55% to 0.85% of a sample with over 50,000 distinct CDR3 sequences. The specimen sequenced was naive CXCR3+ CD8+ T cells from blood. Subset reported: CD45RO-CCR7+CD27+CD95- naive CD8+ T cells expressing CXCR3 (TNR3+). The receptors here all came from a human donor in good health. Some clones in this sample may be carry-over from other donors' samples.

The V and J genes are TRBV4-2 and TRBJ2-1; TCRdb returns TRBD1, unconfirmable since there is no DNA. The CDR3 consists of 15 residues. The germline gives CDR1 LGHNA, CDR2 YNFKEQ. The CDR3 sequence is CASSQDRWRGDEQFF.

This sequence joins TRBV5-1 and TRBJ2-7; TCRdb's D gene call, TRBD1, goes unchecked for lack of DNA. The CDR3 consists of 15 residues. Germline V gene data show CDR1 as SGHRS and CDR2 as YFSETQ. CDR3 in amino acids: CASSWHEAGAYEQYF.

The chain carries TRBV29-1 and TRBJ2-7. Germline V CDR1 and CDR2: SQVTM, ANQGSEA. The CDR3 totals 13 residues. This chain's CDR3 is CSVEGTAAYEQYF.

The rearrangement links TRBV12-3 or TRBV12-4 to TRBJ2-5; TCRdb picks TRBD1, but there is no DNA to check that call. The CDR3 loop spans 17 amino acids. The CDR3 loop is CASSFPGQGVLQETQYF.

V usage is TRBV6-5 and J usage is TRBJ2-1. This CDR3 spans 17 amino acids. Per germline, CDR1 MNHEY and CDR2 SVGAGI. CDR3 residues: CASSYSAWTSSYNEQFF.

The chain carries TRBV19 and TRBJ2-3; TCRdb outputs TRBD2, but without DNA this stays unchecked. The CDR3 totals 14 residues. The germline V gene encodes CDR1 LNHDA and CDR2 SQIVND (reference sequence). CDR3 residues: CASTPVWPGDTQYF.

This CDR3 is CASSLAEGRAGANVLTF. The rearrangement uses TRBV7-7 and TRBJ2-6; TCRdb lists TRBD1, though no DNA is available to test this call. This CDR3 is 17 amino acids long. Looked up from germline, CDR1 is SSHAT and CDR2 is FNYEAQ (reference sequence).

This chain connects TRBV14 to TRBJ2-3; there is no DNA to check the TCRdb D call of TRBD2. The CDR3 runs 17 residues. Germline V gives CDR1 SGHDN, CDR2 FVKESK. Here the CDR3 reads CASSHFLAGPAPDTQYF.

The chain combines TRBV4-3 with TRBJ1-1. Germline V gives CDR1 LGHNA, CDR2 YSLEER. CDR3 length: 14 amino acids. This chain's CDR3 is CASSYGRGNTEAFF.

The CDR3 protein is CSATQGLWTGELFF. V and J are TRBV20-1 and TRBJ2-2; TCRdb designates TRBD1, a call that cannot be tested without DNA. The CDR3 has 14 amino acids. Looked up from germline, CDR1 is DFQATT and CDR2 is SNEGSKA (reference sequence).

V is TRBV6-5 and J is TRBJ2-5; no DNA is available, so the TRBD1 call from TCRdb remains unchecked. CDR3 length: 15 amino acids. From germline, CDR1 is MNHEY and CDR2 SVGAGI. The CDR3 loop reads CASWGSGGLQETQYF.

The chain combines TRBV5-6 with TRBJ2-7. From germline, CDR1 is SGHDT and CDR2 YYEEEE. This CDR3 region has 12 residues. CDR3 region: CASSQGLYEQYF.

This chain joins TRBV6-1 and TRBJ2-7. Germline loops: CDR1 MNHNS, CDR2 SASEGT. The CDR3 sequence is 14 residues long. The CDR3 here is CASSEGDSPYEQYF.

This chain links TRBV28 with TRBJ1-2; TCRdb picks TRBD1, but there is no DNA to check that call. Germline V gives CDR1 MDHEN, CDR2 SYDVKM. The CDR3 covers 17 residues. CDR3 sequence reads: CASSLLGGQGEGYGYTF.